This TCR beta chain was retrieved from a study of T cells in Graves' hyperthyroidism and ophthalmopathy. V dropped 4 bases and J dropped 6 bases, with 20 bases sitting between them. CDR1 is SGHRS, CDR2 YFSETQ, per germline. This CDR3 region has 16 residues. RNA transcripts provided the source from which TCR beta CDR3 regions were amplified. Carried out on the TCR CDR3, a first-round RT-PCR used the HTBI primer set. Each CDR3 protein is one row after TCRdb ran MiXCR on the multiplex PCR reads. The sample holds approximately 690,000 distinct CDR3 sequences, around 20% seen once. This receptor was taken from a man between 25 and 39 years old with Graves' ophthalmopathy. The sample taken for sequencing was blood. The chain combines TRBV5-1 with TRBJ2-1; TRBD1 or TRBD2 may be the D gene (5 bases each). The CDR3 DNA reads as TGCGCCAGCAGCCTGGGGCGGGTGGCGGTGGTCAATGAGCAGTTCTTC. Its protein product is CASSLGRVAVVNEQFF.